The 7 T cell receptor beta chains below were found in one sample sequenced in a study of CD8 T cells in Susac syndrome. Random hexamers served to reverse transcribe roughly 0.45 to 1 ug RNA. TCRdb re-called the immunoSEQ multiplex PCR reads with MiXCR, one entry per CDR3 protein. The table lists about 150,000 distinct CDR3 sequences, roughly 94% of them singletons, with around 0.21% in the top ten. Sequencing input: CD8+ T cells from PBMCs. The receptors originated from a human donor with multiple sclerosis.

Written as DNA, the CDR3 is TGTGCCAGCAGTCAACTTCGCACAGGGGGCATAAACTCACCCCTCCACTTT. Its translation is CASSQLRTGGINSPLHF. The chain has TRBV6-2 or TRBV6-3 and TRBJ1-6, with 9 bases aligning to TRBD1. Germline V gene data show CDR1 as MNHEY and CDR2 as SVGEGT. V gave up 5 bases and J gave up 10 bases; unmatched junction bases: 15. The CDR3 runs 17 residues.

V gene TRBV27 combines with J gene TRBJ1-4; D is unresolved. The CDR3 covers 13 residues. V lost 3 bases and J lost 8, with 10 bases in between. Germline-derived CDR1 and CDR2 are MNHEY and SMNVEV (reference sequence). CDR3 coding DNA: TGTGCCAGCAGTTTGAGCTCTAGGGAAAAACTGTTTTTT. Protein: CASSLSSREKLFF.

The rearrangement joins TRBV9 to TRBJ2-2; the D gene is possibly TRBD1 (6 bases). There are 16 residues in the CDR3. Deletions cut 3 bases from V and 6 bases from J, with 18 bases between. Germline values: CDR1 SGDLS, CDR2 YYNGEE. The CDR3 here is CASSGATGFGSGELFF. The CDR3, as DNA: TGTGCCAGCAGCGGAGCAACAGGGTTTGGATCCGGGGAGCTGTTTTTT.

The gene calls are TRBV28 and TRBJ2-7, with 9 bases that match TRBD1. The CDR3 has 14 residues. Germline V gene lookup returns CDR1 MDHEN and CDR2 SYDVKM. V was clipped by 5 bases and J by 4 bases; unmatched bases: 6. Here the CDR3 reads CASSPRTGEYEQYF. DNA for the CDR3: TGTGCCAGCAGTCCCCGGACAGGGGAGTACGAGCAGTACTTC. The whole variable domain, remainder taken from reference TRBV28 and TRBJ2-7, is DVKVTQSSRYLVKRTGEKVFLECVQDMDHENMFWYRQDPGLGLRLIYFSYDVKMKEKGDIPEGYSVSREKKERFSLILESASTNQTSMYLCASSPRTGEYEQYFGPGTRLTVT.

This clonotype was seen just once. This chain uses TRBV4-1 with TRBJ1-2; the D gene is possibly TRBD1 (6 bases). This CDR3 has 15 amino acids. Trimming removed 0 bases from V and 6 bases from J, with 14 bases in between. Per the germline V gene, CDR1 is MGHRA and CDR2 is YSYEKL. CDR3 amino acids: CASSQEGHDEDGYTF. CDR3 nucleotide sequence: TGCGCCAGCAGCCAAGAGGGACATGATGAGGATGGCTACACCTTC.

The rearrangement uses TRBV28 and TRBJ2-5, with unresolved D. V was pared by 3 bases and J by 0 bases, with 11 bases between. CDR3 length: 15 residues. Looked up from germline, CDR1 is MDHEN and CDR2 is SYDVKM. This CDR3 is CASSFVQNHQETQYF. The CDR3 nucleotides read TGTGCCAGCAGTTTTGTCCAGAATCACCAAGAGACCCAGTACTTC.

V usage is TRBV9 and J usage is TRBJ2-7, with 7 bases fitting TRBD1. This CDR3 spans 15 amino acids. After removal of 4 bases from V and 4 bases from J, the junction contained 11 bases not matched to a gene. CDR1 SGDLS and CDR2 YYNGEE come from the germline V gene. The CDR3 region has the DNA TGTGCCAGCAGCCCGGGACAGACGTCGGGGTACGAGCAGTACTTC. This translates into CASSPGQTSGYEQYF.